The next 25 T cell receptor beta chains were all read from a single sample in a study of blood T cell repertoires in COVID-19. Clones were sequenced by immunoSEQ multiplex PCR, and TCRdb holds only the in-frame ones, with some missing. The repertoire holds approximately 140,000 clones, with about 83% as singletons. The source material was peripheral blood. The receptors were sampled from a man aged 50 to 59 with acute or convalescent COVID-19.

Here the CDR3 DNA reads TGCGCCAGCATTAGCGGGGGAGGGTACAATGAGCAGTTCTTC. It encodes CASISGGGYNEQFF. The gene calls are TRBV5-1 and TRBJ2-1; 9 bases are a match to TRBD2. The CDR3 covers 14 residues. The V segment lost 6 bases and the J segment 4 bases; nucleotides outside the gene matches: 5. Germline lookup yields CDR1 SGHRS and CDR2 YFSETQ.

The V and J genes are TRBV5-4 and TRBJ2-7; 14 bases fit TRBD2. V was pared by 4 bases and J by 4 bases, with 4 bases of the junction left unmatched. Germline V CDR1 and CDR2: SGHNT, YYREEE (reference sequence). This CDR3 spans 15 amino acids. CDR3 residues: CASSTGTSGGYEQYF. CDR3 nucleotides: TGTGCCAGCAGCACCGGGACTAGCGGGGGTTACGAGCAGTACTTC.

This chain joins TRBV27 and TRBJ2-7; TRBD1 might be the D (6 bases). V gave up 2 bases and J gave up 9 bases, with 14 bases separating them. Germline assignment: CDR1 MNHEY and CDR2 SMNVEV (reference sequence). The CDR3 is 13 amino acids. In DNA form, the CDR3 reads TGTGCCAGCAGTTTAACCGGGTCCAGGGGGCAGTACTTC. Translated, it gives CASSLTGSRGQYF.

This clone appeared a few times. The chain carries TRBV24-1 and TRBJ2-1, with D hard to call. The CDR3 length is 12 residues. V gave up 5 bases and J gave up 6 bases, with 7 bases separating them. Germline CDR1 KGHDR, CDR2 SFDVKD. CDR3 loop: CATSAGSNEQFF. The CDR3 nucleotides are TGTGCCACCAGTGCCGGTTCCAATGAGCAGTTCTTC.

The chain recombines TRBV30 with TRBJ1-1; D is undetermined. CDR1 is GTSNPN and CDR2 is SVGIG in the germline V gene (reference sequence). This CDR3 is built from 11 residues. Trimming pared 3 bases from V and 2 bases from J, leaving 4 bases between. CDR3 residues: CAWRHNTEAFF. Written as DNA, the CDR3 is TGTGCCTGGAGACATAACACTGAAGCTTTCTTT.

The V and J genes are TRBV5-1 and TRBJ2-1, with 8 bases aligning to TRBD1. Per the germline V gene, CDR1 is SGHRS and CDR2 is YFSETQ. The J segment lost 4 bases and the V segment lost 3 bases, leaving 6 bases of the junction unmatched. This CDR3 has 15 residues. CDR3 sequence reads: CASSSDRVRYNEQFF. In DNA, the CDR3 is TGCGCCAGCAGCTCGGACAGGGTTCGGTACAATGAGCAGTTCTTC.

The genes are TRBV2 and TRBJ2-3, with TRBD2 as a possible D gene (5 bases). CDR1 and CDR2 (germline): SNHLY, FYNNEI. Trimming cost V 9 bases and J 9 bases, with 10 bases left between them. The CDR3 is 10 residues long. CDR3 coding DNA: TGTGCCAGTCGCGGGCAGACGCAGTATTTT. It translates to CASRGQTQYF.

The chain carries TRBV9 and TRBJ2-3, with D possibly TRBD2 on 5 matching bases. The CDR3 runs 13 residues. Per germline, CDR1 SGDLS and CDR2 YYNGEE. V dropped 3 bases and J dropped 7 bases, with 12 bases sitting between them. The CDR3 sequence is CASSAGILNTQYF. The DNA of the CDR3 is TGTGCCAGCAGCGCCGGGATCCTAAATACGCAGTATTTT.

The chain is built from TRBV3-1 (or the pseudogene TRBV3-2) and TRBJ2-2; 10 bases map to TRBD1. Trimming at V came to 4 bases and at J to 3 bases, leaving 5 bases not matched to a gene. The germline gives CDR1 LGHDT, CDR2 YNNKEL (reference sequence). The CDR3 sequence is 16 residues long. The DNA of the CDR3 is TGTGCCAGCAGCCCCTGGACAGGGGGTGACACCGGGGAGCTGTTTTTT. It yields the protein CASSPWTGGDTGELFF.

This clone was seen repeatedly, ten times or more. The chain is built from TRBV18 and TRBJ1-1; 7 bases are shared with TRBD1. Per germline, CDR1 KGHSH and CDR2 LQKENI. V lost 2 bases and J lost 4; bases outside the gene matches: 7. This CDR3 spans 15 amino acids. In DNA, the CDR3 is TGTGCCAGCTCACCAGGACAGGCGGCCAGCACTGAAGCTTTCTTT. This codes for CASSPGQAASTEAFF.

This chain connects TRBV15 to TRBJ1-5, with D perhaps matching TRBD1 (5 bases). This CDR3 is built from 15 residues. Trimming pared 0 bases from V and 1 base from J, leaving 7 bases between. Germline loops: CDR1 LNHNV, CDR2 YYDKDF (reference sequence). The CDR3 loop reads CATSRDGGSNQPQHF. CDR3 coding DNA: TGTGCCACCAGCAGAGACGGGGGAAGCAATCAGCCCCAGCATTTT.

The genes are TRBV7-9 and TRBJ2-1; D call uncertain. Germline CDR1 SEHNR, CDR2 FQNEAQ (reference sequence). This CDR3 has 17 amino acids. Trimming removed 7 bases from V and 0 bases from J, with 19 bases in between. CDR3 in amino acids: CASTSVAGSSSYNEQFF. The DNA of the CDR3 is TGTGCCAGCACTTCCGTGGCAGGCTCAAGCTCCTACAATGAGCAGTTCTTC.

The chain couples TRBV3-1 (or the pseudogene TRBV3-2) to TRBJ2-5, with a possible D match to TRBD2 (6 bases). This CDR3 contains 16 residues. From germline, CDR1 is LGHDT and CDR2 YNNKEL (reference sequence). V was shortened by 0 bases and J by 1 base, with 12 bases between the two germline ends. In DNA, the CDR3 is TGTGCCAGCAGCCAAGATCCGACTAGTCTCCAAGAGACCCAGTACTTC. Its protein product is CASSQDPTSLQETQYF.

The chain carries TRBV12-5 and TRBJ2-1; maybe TRBD1 (5 bases). The germline V gene encodes CDR1 LGHNT and CDR2 FRNRAP. The CDR3 covers 16 residues. The V end was cut by 2 bases, the J end by 4 bases, with 15 bases between. The CDR3 DNA is TGTGCTAGTGGTTTGAGTTCAGCAGGGTCATACAATGAGCAGTTCTTC. Its translation is CASGLSSAGSYNEQFF.

The chain couples TRBV14 to TRBJ2-5; 10 nucleotides align to TRBD1. J was trimmed by 4 bases and V by 4 bases; bases with no gene match: 3. Germline V gene sequence: CDR1 SGHDN, CDR2 FVKESK. This CDR3 comprises 14 residues. The CDR3 DNA is TGTGCCAGCAGCCGCGGACAGGGGGGAGAGACCCAGTACTTC. This encodes CASSRGQGGETQYF.

Concerning this clone: Other nucleotide sequences in the sample specify the same CDR3. This sequence joins TRBV30 and TRBJ1-1, with TRBD1 as a possible D gene (5 bases). Germline V lookup: CDR1 GTSNPN, CDR2 SVGIG (reference sequence). Deletions cut 0 bases from V and 1 base from J, with 9 bases between. The CDR3 runs 14 residues. CDR3 loop: CAWSVVGGNTEAFF. The CDR3, as DNA: TGTGCCTGGAGTGTGGTGGGGGGGAACACTGAAGCTTTCTTT.

This clone has just one count. This chain links TRBV5-6 with TRBJ2-7; 11 positions agree with TRBD1. V shed 5 bases and J 4 bases; nucleotides not matched to a gene: 2. Germline V CDR1 and CDR2: SGHDT, YYEEEE. The CDR3 sequence is 13 residues long. For the CDR3, the DNA is TGTGCCAGCAGAGGGACAGGGGGTTACGAGCAGTACGTC. This sequence encodes CASRGTGGYEQYV.

The gene calls are TRBV5-1 and TRBJ1-1, with D tentatively TRBD1 (6 bases). V was shortened by 4 bases and J by 1 base, with 8 bases between the two germline ends. The CDR3 length is 13 residues. Germline V gives CDR1 SGHRS, CDR2 YFSETQ. CDR3 sequence: CASSADRNTEAFF. The CDR3 DNA follows: TGCGCCAGCAGCGCGGACAGGAACACTGAAGCTTTCTTT. Based on the CDR3 plus reference TRBV5-1 and TRBJ1-1, the full variable domain is KAGVTQTPRYLIKTRGQQVTLSCSPISGHRSVSWYQQTPGQGLQFLFEYFSETQRNKGNFPGRFSGRQFSNSRSEMNVSTLELGDSALYLCASSADRNTEAFFGQGTRLTVV.

This rearrangement joins TRBV9 to TRBJ2-2, with 9 bases aligning to TRBD1. CDR1 is SGDLS and CDR2 is YYNGEE in the germline V gene. The CDR3 extends over 15 amino acids. V lost 5 bases, J lost 6 bases, and 8 bases stayed unmatched. CDR3 region: CASSAGTGFSGELFF. Here the CDR3 DNA reads TGTGCCAGCAGTGCCGGGACAGGGTTTTCCGGGGAGCTGTTTTTT. Combining the CDR3 with reference TRBV9 and TRBJ2-2 gives the whole variable domain DSGVTQTPKHLITATGQRVTLRCSPRSGDLSVYWYQQSLDQGLQFLIQYYNGEERAKGNILERFSAQQFPDLHSELNLSSLELGDSALYFCASSAGTGFSGELFFGEGSRLTVL.

The rearrangement uses TRBV7-9 and TRBJ2-2; no reliable D call. Between the trimmed V and J ends, which lost 5 bases and 8 bases, there was a span of 12 bases. Germline CDR1 reads SEHNR; CDR2 reads FQNEAQ (reference sequence). The CDR3 contains 13 residues. CDR3 nucleotide sequence: TGTGCCAGCAGCCCCCCTCGTACAGGGGAGCTGTTTTTT. The encoded protein is CASSPPRTGELFF.

The chain employs TRBV7-6 and TRBJ2-2; 11 bases fit TRBD2. Germline V lookup: CDR1 SGHVS, CDR2 FNYEAQ. CDR3 length equals 18 residues. Trimming took 2 bases from V and 0 from J; bases not matched to a gene: 5. The CDR3 nucleotides are TGTGCCAGCAGCTTAAGGCTAGCGGGGGGTCCGAACACCGGGGAGCTGTTTTTT. This codes for CASSLRLAGGPNTGELFF.

This clone was observed a single time. CDR3 in amino acids: CASSLMAALAGATSTDTQYF. The CDR3, as DNA: TGCGCCAGCAGCTTAATGGCGGCACTAGCGGGGGCTACTAGCACAGATACGCAGTATTTT. The chain joins TRBV5-1 to TRBJ2-3, with TRBD2 identical over 11 bases. The CDR3 length is 20 residues. Germline loops: CDR1 SGHRS, CDR2 YFSETQ. The junction had 14 bases not matched to a gene; V was cut back by 2 bases and J by 0 bases.

The chain is built from TRBV4-1 and TRBJ2-1; D might be TRBD1 (6 bases). The CDR3 extends over 18 amino acids. Trimming removed 0 bases from V and 5 bases from J, with 20 bases in between. Looked up from germline, CDR1 is MGHRA and CDR2 is YSYEKL. CDR3 sequence (DNA): TGCGCCAGCAGCCAAGACCCCCCGCCAGGGACAACCCACAATGAGCAGTTCTTC. This codes for CASSQDPPPGTTHNEQFF.

This clone was seen only a few times. V gene TRBV7-2 combines with J gene TRBJ2-1; 9 bases line up with TRBD1. This CDR3 spans 16 amino acids. The junction had 12 bases not matched to a gene; V was cut back by 5 bases and J by 7 bases. Germline assignment: CDR1 SGHTA and CDR2 FQGNSA. Here the CDR3 reads CASSLPPGTGLNEQFF. CDR3 DNA sequence: TGTGCCAGCAGCCTGCCCCCAGGGACAGGGTTAAATGAGCAGTTCTTC.

The CDR3 sequence: CASSKTGGYGYTF. As DNA, the CDR3 is TGTGCCAGCAGCAAGACAGGGGGCTATGGCTACACCTTC. V gene TRBV5-6 combines with J gene TRBJ1-2; 9 bases fit TRBD1. The CDR3 is 13 residues long. V trimming: 4 bases; J trimming: 4 bases; junction bases outside the gene matches: 2. CDR1 is SGHDT and CDR2 is YYEEEE in the germline V gene.